This T cell receptor (beta chain) was recorded in a study of beta chain features in type 1 diabetes. Points from the study as a whole: In comparison with healthy donors, patients had naive, central memory and Treg TCRB repertoires that appeared more similar. Patients with Type 1 diabetes showed moderately but significantly shorter TCRB CDR3s in all four CD4+ subsets. Patients with type 1 diabetes carried fewer insertions and had more deletions at their VDJ junctions.

With respect to this clone: Its antigen is unidentified.

The CDR3 has 17 amino acids. Germline assignment: CDR1 MNHEY and CDR2 SMNVEV (reference sequence). V gave up 5 bases and J gave up 4 bases; unmatched junction bases: 6. Expressed TCRB transcripts got sequenced, as all isolated RNA was reverse transcribed. Read counts averaged approximately 3.5 million for samples of naive, central memory and regulatory T cells. Sequencing was performed with immunoSEQ multiplex PCR; in TCRdb, only in-frame clones are kept and a portion is missing. The sample consists of about 140,000 clones, over 8% of them appearing once. The material sequenced was central memory CD4+ T cells from blood. This receptor was taken from a middle-aged woman in good health. The V gene is TRBV27, the J gene TRBJ2-6; 12 nucleotides agree with TRBD1. The CDR3 DNA sequence: TGTGCCAGCAGTAGGGACAGGGGGCTTTTAGGGGCCAACGTCCTGACTTTC. Protein sequence: CASSRDRGLLGANVLTF. The entire variable domain, with the rest obtained from reference TRBV27 and TRBJ2-6, is as follows: EAQVTQNPRYLITVTGKKLTVTCSQNMNHEYMSWYRQDPGLGLRQIYYSMNVEVTDKGDVPEGYKVSRKEKRNFPLILESPSPNQTSLYFCASSRDRGLLGANVLTFGAGSRLTVL.